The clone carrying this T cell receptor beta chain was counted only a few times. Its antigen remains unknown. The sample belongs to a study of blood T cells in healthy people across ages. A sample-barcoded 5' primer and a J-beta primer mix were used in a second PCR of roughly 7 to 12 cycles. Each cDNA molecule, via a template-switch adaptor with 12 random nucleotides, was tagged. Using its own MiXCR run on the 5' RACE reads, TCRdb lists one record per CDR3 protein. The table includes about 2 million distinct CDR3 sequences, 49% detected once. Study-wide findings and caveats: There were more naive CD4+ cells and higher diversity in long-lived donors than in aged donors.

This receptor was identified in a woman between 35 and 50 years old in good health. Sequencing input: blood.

The CDR3, as DNA: TGCGCCAGCAGTCTACAGGCTACAAGCACAGATACGCAGTATTTT. Amino acid sequence: CASSLQATSTDTQYF. The chain combines TRBV5-1 with TRBJ2-3; TRBD1 might be the D (5 bases). Trimming shortened V by 5 bases and J by 0 bases, and 13 bases separated the two germline ends. The CDR3 totals 15 residues. In germline, CDR1 is SGHRS, CDR2 YFSETQ. Full variable domain (remainder filled in from reference TRBV5-1 and TRBJ2-3): KAGVTQTPRYLIKTRGQQVTLSCSPISGHRSVSWYQQTPGQGLQFLFEYFSETQRNKGNFPGRFSGRQFSNSRSEMNVSTLELGDSALYLCASSLQATSTDTQYFGPGTRLTVL.